This entry concerns a single T cell receptor beta chain. Its antigen remains unidentified. Within one base of it there is no much larger clone, and no base qualities were kept. The sample originates from a study of cytomegalovirus exposure and HLA in healthy donors (TCRdb year 2017). About the study as a whole: An earlier analysis of roughly 500 of the donors reported 276 Gb of sequence data and 117 million unique TCR beta sequences from approximately 180 million T cells. An early release covering roughly 600 HLA-typed donors comprised roughly 300 gigabases of sequencing data and around 80 million unique TCR sequences. Of the roughly 400 genotyped donors, more than 75% were placed in the genetic ancestry cluster associated with self-reported Caucasian donors. The study aimed to test whether cataloging public T cell receptors could reveal signatures of past pathogen exposure. The T cell repertoires of 666 subjects were profiled by immunosequencing and related to cytomegalovirus serostatus. A separate validation cohort of some 130 different subjects was used in addition to the approximately 700-subject first cohort. To predict cytomegalovirus infection status, the study brought together high-throughput TCR immunosequencing, statistical association of individual TCRs with disease status, and machine learning. A later analysis re-analyzed previously published TCR beta repertoires from about 730 donors and added high-resolution HLA genotyping to study TCR occurrence patterns. The later analysis used no new phenotypic data to find candidate immune exposures, relying instead on TCR beta sequences and their occurrence across donors. An earlier analysis of several hundred of the donors applied high-throughput TCR beta sequencing to assess whether each TCR beta V gene segment acted as functional or pseudogenic. Donor age, sex, ethnicity and CMV serostatus were collected together with the repertoire data. Genome-wide SNP genotypes for about 65% of the 666 donors were used in a later genetic analysis, which treated that subset as a discovery cohort. Every discovery cohort repertoire had been produced on one sequencing platform. Class I and class II HLA loci were covered by the typing at four-digit resolution. The number of donors typed differed by locus, with 629-630 for A, B, C, DRB1 and DQB1, around 500 for DQA1, under 610 for DPA1, and some 470 for DPB1. A handful of DR-DQ haplotypes were handled as single units for association and clustering because linkage in the cohort was strong. Among around 400 genotyped donors of the cohort, an average of about 220,000 unique TCR beta nucleotide sequences was sequenced per donor, of which about 19% were non-productive.

Spanning cysteine to phenylalanine, the CDR3 consists of 13 amino acids. This entry keeps only the CDR3 DNA: 39 bases, framed from base 1. Clipping removes 6 bases from V and 3 bases from J, with 4 as the unmatched junction base count. The germline V gene (reference sequence) provides CDR1 MNHEY and CDR2 SMNVEV. The cohort was made up of several hundred healthy bone marrow donors. All cohort members were sampled while nominally healthy, although unrecorded immune exposures were likely present. The donor tested CMV seropositive, placing the donor among the roughly 300 seropositive members of the cohort. A peripheral blood sample was collected from each donor, and TCR beta sequencing was performed on peripheral blood mononuclear cells. Genomic DNA was extracted from the blood cell samples with the Qiagen DNeasy Blood Extraction Kit. The paper's findings and limits, for the study overall: An earlier analysis of some 590 of the donors showed that most TCR beta V segments appeared in productive rearrangements either about 87% or about 30% of the time, which broadly matched IMGT annotations. Because counts were too low, 15 to 20 rarely observed V segments, including chromosome 9 orphons, were left out of the earlier analysis of several hundred of the donors. Roughly uniform sequencing depth across donors was assumed in presence/absence analyses, although this assumption may not hold. The classifier was reported to diagnose cytomegalovirus status with high specificity and sensitivity in both the original and validation cohorts. At a false discovery rate of 0.05, a later analysis linked 16,000 or so TCR beta sequences to specific HLA alleles. The only immune exposure information available for the cohort was CMV serostatus. A further reported finding was that TCR beta sequences accurately predicted the HLA-A and HLA-B alleles for most subjects in the first cohort. In a later genetic analysis, fewer N-insertions in productive TCRs were reported among donors in an Asian-associated ancestry cluster than the roughly 700-donor mean. In vitro tests confirmed that three of the cytomegalovirus-associated TCR beta chains recognize cytomegalovirus antigens. When HLA alleles, especially DR and DQ, strongly co-occurred, TCR associations were difficult to assign to individual alleles. A later analysis found that TCR association rates varied across HLA loci, with DRB1 alleles showing the most associated TCRs and HLA-C alleles the fewest. According to a later analysis, most CMV-associated TCR beta chains appeared to be HLA-restricted, and the HLA associations seemed to be driven largely by CMV exposure. A later analysis reported that several top co-occurrence clusters appeared linked to parvovirus B19, influenza, CMV and Epstein-Barr virus. Across donors, most TCR sequences were observed very rarely, whereas some public TCRs were present in many individuals. A group of highly shared sequence variants was considered likely to be a technical artifact of the sequencing pipeline. V-gene and J-gene trimming of TCR beta chains was associated with a missense DCLRE1C variant in a later genetic analysis, and the association was replicated in an independent cohort. This cohort had only TCR beta chains sequenced, and the lack of alpha or paired-chain data limited which features could be detected. The study listed 150 to 200 TCR beta chains as associated with cytomegalovirus. The 87-base-pair reads could not distinguish some IMGT-functional V segments, including TRBV6-2 and TRBV6-3, so those segments were excluded. In a later analysis, HLA-associated TCR beta chains were found to be more clonally expanded and to have lower generation probabilities than equally common non-associated chains. The authors suggested that the approach could potentially be extended to other disease states and immunological phenotypes. Correlated functional status among segregating V segments might be attributable to linkage disequilibrium, but an unknown experimental factor could not be ruled out. Because some donors lacked HLA typing at each locus, the association tests relied only on the typed subset.

Library prep was done by the immunoSEQ multiplex PCR assay. For the multiplex PCR, a mixture combining 60 forward primers for TCR Vbeta segments and 13 reverse primers for TCR Jbeta segments was used. Amplification of the CDR3 region of rearranged TCR beta genes was performed with a multiplex PCR assay on genomic DNA. The Illumina HiSeq System was used to sequence the amplified TCR beta libraries as 87-base-pair reads. The study's processing was this. A later analysis counted tens of millions of unique TCR beta chains across the 550 to 700 repertoires, and 9.5 million to 11 million of these chains were shared by at least two donors. To remove PCR and sequencing errors, raw reads were error-corrected and collapsed into unique sequences using a nearest-neighbor algorithm that merged closely related sequences. To assign V, D and J gene segments, CDR3 sequences were aligned to IMGT reference sequences. For a sequence to be retained, a match of at least six nucleotides was required to both a V gene segment and a J gene segment. Rearrangements were classified as productive when the CDR3 lacked stop codons and remained in frame with V and J, and all other rearrangements were classified as non-productive. CDR3 was defined by IMGT convention, running from the second conserved V-encoded cysteine to the conserved J-encoded phenylalanine. In an earlier analysis of some 550 of the donors, sequences lacking an unambiguous match to a single V gene segment were excluded. In an earlier analysis of about 590 of the donors, a V segment was called functional when productive rearrangements were above 56.7%, and segregating when the standard deviation between donors exceeded 5%. To diagnose cytomegalovirus status from the catalog of TCR beta chain sequences, a statistical classification framework was built. In a later analysis, V and J genes were assigned by comparing TCR nucleotide sequences against IMGT/GENE-DB human TR gene sequences. The TCRdist pipeline was used in a later analysis to assign CDR3 sequences and most-parsimonious VDJ recombination scenarios. In a later analysis, every TCR beta chain was defined by the combination of its CDR3 amino acid sequence and its V-gene family, and reads without a unique V-gene family were dropped. To address suspected cross-contamination and a sequencing artifact, a later analysis removed around 600 highly shared, low-generation-probability nucleotide sequences. A later analysis calculated a clonal expansion index for each public chain from normalized within-repertoire ranks of inferred template counts. In a later analysis, generation probabilities were computed using a VDJ recombination model fitted to out-of-frame rearrangements, and the results were checked against IGoR. A later analysis scored TCR-TCR, TCR-HLA and TCR-CMV co-occurrence with hypergeometric tests, applying a repertoire-size bias correction to TCR pairs. A later analysis estimated false discovery rates by permuting HLA or CMV assignments 20 times. In a later analysis, co-occurring TCRs were grouped with DBSCAN, and TCRdist sequence similarity was added when clustering was performed within HLA-allele-positive subsets. Repertoires with fewer than 30,000 or more than 120,000 public chains, plus five repertoires with anomalous nucleotide sharing, were excluded from co-occurrence clustering. This is the immuneACCESS table as TCRdb keeps it, with only in-frame sequences that have V and J called. A part of the clones is gone; compared with another copy, unresolved V genes explain less than half, and the rest is unexplained. Clone size and the V and J calls come from that table; the DNA yielded D and trimming. The sample table shows about 150,000 clones, and roughly 77% are seen once. 1% of the sample rests with the top ten.

The source is a woman in her forties or fifties in good health and CMV-seropositive. This chain joins TRBV27 to TRBJ2-7, with 8 bases in between that match TRBD2. The sequenced material came from PBMCs. The base sequence is TGTGCCAGCAGACCCGGGACTAGCTACGAGCAGTACTTC. It translates as CASRPGTSYEQYF.